A selection of T cell receptor beta chains follows, all from one sample in a study of blood T cell repertoires in COVID-19. TCRdb's table, derived via immunoSEQ multiplex PCR, lists solely in-frame clones and lacks some. In the table there are roughly 180,000 clones, roughly 79% of which are singletons. The sample consisted of peripheral blood. The receptors come from a woman in her forties with COVID-19, enrolled during active disease. CDR3s include the opening cysteine and the closing phenylalanine or tryptophan. Each record gives: V gene, J gene, D gene, clone size, CDR3 DNA, CDR3 protein. D genes are given only for firm matches. The size entry is marked missing in some rows and otherwise reads once, few, many or a size class.

v_call: TRBV25-1
j_call: TRBJ1-2
d_call: -
clone_size: -
cdr3_nt: TGTGCCAGCAGTGAATTTGGAGGGCCACTCTATGGCTACACCTTC
cdr3_aa: CASSEFGGPLYGYTF

v_call: TRBV7-7
j_call: TRBJ2-5
d_call: -
clone_size: once
cdr3_nt: TGTGCTAGCAGCTTTGGAGCGGAAGAGACCCAGTACTTC
cdr3_aa: CASSFGAEETQYF

v_call: TRBV9
j_call: TRBJ1-6
d_call: -
clone_size: -
cdr3_nt: TGTGCCAGCAGCGTAGGAACAGAAAATTCACCCCTCCACTTT
cdr3_aa: CASSVGTENSPLHF

v_call: TRBV28
j_call: TRBJ1-4
d_call: -
clone_size: -
cdr3_nt: TGTGCCAGCAGTTTGCAGGGCTTGGCCGGAAATGAAAAACTGTTTTTT
cdr3_aa: CASSLQGLAGNEKLFF

v_call: TRBV6-5
j_call: TRBJ2-5
d_call: -
clone_size: -
cdr3_nt: TGTGCCAGCAGCACGACCGGGAAGACCCAGTACTTC
cdr3_aa: CASSTTGKTQYF

v_call: TRBV6-4
j_call: TRBJ2-1
d_call: TRBD2
clone_size: -
cdr3_nt: TGTGCCAGCAGTCTAGCGGGGGGGGACGGGAGCAATGAGCAGTTCTTC
cdr3_aa: CASSLAGGDGSNEQFF

v_call: TRBV6-5
j_call: TRBJ1-6
d_call: TRBD1
clone_size: -
cdr3_nt: TGTGCCACCGAGGACAGGGCCTATAATTCACCCCTCCACTTT
cdr3_aa: CATEDRAYNSPLHF

v_call: TRBV11-2
j_call: TRBJ2-1
d_call: -
clone_size: -
cdr3_nt: TGTGCCAGCAGCTTAGATCTAGGCGGGATGGGCGGAGTCGGGGAGCAGTTCTTC
cdr3_aa: CASSLDLGGMGGVGEQFF

v_call: TRBV5-5
j_call: TRBJ2-6
d_call: -
clone_size: many
cdr3_nt: TGTGCCAGCAGCTTGGAAGGCAGGGAATCTGGGGCCAACGTCCTGACTTTC
cdr3_aa: CASSLEGRESGANVLTF

v_call: TRBV3-1/TRBV3-2
j_call: TRBJ1-2
d_call: -
clone_size: -
cdr3_nt: TGTGCCAGCAGCCAAGGTCTCGGCACGGGCTATGGCTACACCTTC
cdr3_aa: CASSQGLGTGYGYTF

v_call: TRBV2
j_call: TRBJ1-1
d_call: -
clone_size: -
cdr3_nt: TGTGCCACTAGGGGCCGAACAAACACTGAAGCTTTCTTT
cdr3_aa: CATRGRTNTEAFF

v_call: TRBV7-7
j_call: TRBJ2-1
d_call: TRBD2
clone_size: -
cdr3_nt: TGTGCTAGCAGCCCAACTAGCGGGGGGAGCAGTGAGCAGTTCTTC
cdr3_aa: CASSPTSGGSSEQFF

v_call: TRBV19
j_call: TRBJ2-5
d_call: TRBD1
clone_size: -
cdr3_nt: TGTGCCAGTAGTACCGGACAGGGGGCGCCGGAGACCCAGTACTTC
cdr3_aa: CASSTGQGAPETQYF

v_call: TRBV5-4
j_call: TRBJ1-6
d_call: -
clone_size: -
cdr3_nt: TGTGCCAGCAGCGAAACAGGGAATTCACCCCTCCACTTT
cdr3_aa: CASSETGNSPLHF

v_call: TRBV9
j_call: TRBJ1-1
d_call: -
clone_size: -
cdr3_nt: TGTGCCAGCGGGGAACGGACAGTGAACACTGAAGCTTTCTTT
cdr3_aa: CASGERTVNTEAFF

v_call: TRBV6-4
j_call: TRBJ1-2
d_call: TRBD1
clone_size: -
cdr3_nt: TGTGCCAGCAGTGAAACCGGGACAGGGGGCGCATATGCTGGCTACACCTTC
cdr3_aa: CASSETGTGGAYAGYTF

v_call: TRBV6-1
j_call: TRBJ1-1
d_call: -
clone_size: -
cdr3_nt: TGTGCCAGCAGTGAAAAATCCTCAGGGGTCACTGAAGCTTTCTTT
cdr3_aa: CASSEKSSGVTEAFF

v_call: TRBV5-5
j_call: TRBJ2-5
d_call: TRBD1
clone_size: -
cdr3_nt: TGTGCCAGCAGCTTCGGGGCAGGGGGTATGGAGACCCAGTACTTC
cdr3_aa: CASSFGAGGMETQYF

v_call: TRBV19
j_call: TRBJ2-3
d_call: TRBD2
clone_size: -
cdr3_nt: TGTGCCAGTAGTACCTCCGGGGGGACGCAGTATTTT
cdr3_aa: CASSTSGGTQYF

v_call: TRBV19
j_call: TRBJ2-3
d_call: TRBD2
clone_size: -
cdr3_nt: TGTGCCAGTAGTATAGGGACTAGCAGGCTGGATACGCAGTATTTT
cdr3_aa: CASSIGTSRLDTQYF

v_call: TRBV9
j_call: TRBJ2-1
d_call: -
clone_size: -
cdr3_nt: TGTGCCAGCAGCGGAGGGAATGAGCAGTTCTTC
cdr3_aa: CASSGGNEQFF

v_call: TRBV19
j_call: TRBJ2-4
d_call: TRBD1
clone_size: -
cdr3_nt: TGTGCCAGCAACAGGGGGGACGCGGCCAAAAACATTCAGTACTTC
cdr3_aa: CASNRGDAAKNIQYF

v_call: TRBV5-4
j_call: TRBJ2-3
d_call: -
clone_size: once
cdr3_nt: TGTGCCAGCAGCTTGGACGACATCCCCCTCACAGATACGCAGTATTTT
cdr3_aa: CASSLDDIPLTDTQYF

v_call: TRBV7-8
j_call: TRBJ1-1
d_call: -
clone_size: -
cdr3_nt: TGTGCCAGCAGCTTGGGAGTAGGTGGAAAGAACACTGAAGCTTTCTTT
cdr3_aa: CASSLGVGGKNTEAFF

v_call: TRBV5-5
j_call: TRBJ2-1
d_call: -
clone_size: once
cdr3_nt: TGTGCCAGCAGGTGGCTAGCGCATAGCAATGAGCAGTTCTTC
cdr3_aa: CASRWLAHSNEQFF

v_call: TRBV5-8
j_call: TRBJ1-5
d_call: -
clone_size: -
cdr3_nt: TGTGCCAGCAGCTTACTGTCGGGCAATCAGCCCCAGCATTTT
cdr3_aa: CASSLLSGNQPQHF

v_call: TRBV29-1
j_call: TRBJ1-2
d_call: TRBD1
clone_size: -
cdr3_nt: TGCAGCGTCGGGACAGTTTATGGCTACACCTTC
cdr3_aa: CSVGTVYGYTF

v_call: TRBV27
j_call: TRBJ2-4
d_call: -
clone_size: -
cdr3_nt: TGTGCCAGCAAGACGGGGGGCGGGGGTACAAACATTCAGTACTTC
cdr3_aa: CASKTGGGGTNIQYF

v_call: TRBV27
j_call: TRBJ2-3
d_call: TRBD1
clone_size: -
cdr3_nt: TGTGCCAGCAGTTCTAGGACAGGGGGAGCAGATACGCAGTATTTT
cdr3_aa: CASSSRTGGADTQYF

v_call: TRBV3-1/TRBV3-2
j_call: TRBJ1-2
d_call: TRBD1
clone_size: -
cdr3_nt: TGTGCCAGCAGCCAATCGGACAGGGCCCCTAACTATGGCTACACCTTC
cdr3_aa: CASSQSDRAPNYGYTF

v_call: TRBV10-3
j_call: TRBJ2-2
d_call: TRBD1
clone_size: few
cdr3_nt: TGTGCCACGGGGACAGACTCGAACACCGGGGAGCTGTTTTTT
cdr3_aa: CATGTDSNTGELFF

v_call: TRBV3-1/TRBV3-2
j_call: TRBJ2-1
d_call: -
clone_size: once
cdr3_nt: TGTGCCAGCAGCCAAGCGGGGAGTGAGCAGTTCTTC
cdr3_aa: CASSQAGSEQFF

v_call: TRBV6-5
j_call: TRBJ2-5
d_call: TRBD2
clone_size: -
cdr3_nt: TGTGCCAGCACGGGAGGGGGGGGCCGCGGGGAGACCCAGTACTTC
cdr3_aa: CASTGGGGRGETQYF

v_call: TRBV6-1
j_call: TRBJ2-2
d_call: -
clone_size: -
cdr3_nt: TGTGCCAGCAGTGAAAACAGGAACACCGGGGAGCTGTTTTTT
cdr3_aa: CASSENRNTGELFF

v_call: TRBV6-5
j_call: TRBJ2-6
d_call: -
clone_size: -
cdr3_nt: TGTGCCAGCACCACTTTGAGAACTGGGGCCAACGTCCTGACTTTC
cdr3_aa: CASTTLRTGANVLTF

v_call: TRBV9
j_call: TRBJ2-1
d_call: -
clone_size: few
cdr3_nt: TGTGCCAGCAGCGTAGAGGCGGAAGACTACAATGAGCAGTTCTTC
cdr3_aa: CASSVEAEDYNEQFF

v_call: TRBV14
j_call: TRBJ2-1
d_call: -
clone_size: -
cdr3_nt: TGTGCCAGCAGTCAGAGCGGCCTCTGGGGCAATGAGCAGTTCTTC
cdr3_aa: CASSQSGLWGNEQFF

v_call: TRBV11-3
j_call: TRBJ2-3
d_call: TRBD2
clone_size: -
cdr3_nt: TGTGCCAGCAGCTTGGGCGGGAGAAACTCAGATACGCAGTATTTT
cdr3_aa: CASSLGGRNSDTQYF

v_call: TRBV6-4
j_call: TRBJ1-1
d_call: TRBD1
clone_size: -
cdr3_nt: TGTGCCAGCAGCGACAGGGGGCGGTCTGAAGCTTTCTTT
cdr3_aa: CASSDRGRSEAFF

v_call: TRBV6-6
j_call: TRBJ2-5
d_call: -
clone_size: -
cdr3_nt: TGTGCCAGCAGTTATAGGGTGTCAGGGGAAGAGACCCAGTACTTC
cdr3_aa: CASSYRVSGEETQYF

v_call: TRBV3-1/TRBV3-2
j_call: TRBJ2-7
d_call: TRBD2
clone_size: -
cdr3_nt: TGTGCCAGCAGCCAAGACCCAGTCTGGGAGCGGGAGGATCAATACGAGCAGTACTTC
cdr3_aa: CASSQDPVWEREDQYEQYF

v_call: TRBV15
j_call: TRBJ2-1
d_call: TRBD1
clone_size: -
cdr3_nt: TGTGCCACCAGCAGAGATGGACAGGGGAACGAGCAGTTCTTC
cdr3_aa: CATSRDGQGNEQFF

v_call: TRBV28
j_call: TRBJ1-4
d_call: -
clone_size: few
cdr3_nt: TGTGCCAGCAGGATGACAGTCGCTAATGAAAAACTGTTTTTT
cdr3_aa: CASRMTVANEKLFF

v_call: TRBV9
j_call: TRBJ1-3
d_call: -
clone_size: -
cdr3_nt: TGTGCCAGCAGCTTATTCTCTCGGGGGGCCTCTGGAAACACCATATATTTT
cdr3_aa: CASSLFSRGASGNTIYF